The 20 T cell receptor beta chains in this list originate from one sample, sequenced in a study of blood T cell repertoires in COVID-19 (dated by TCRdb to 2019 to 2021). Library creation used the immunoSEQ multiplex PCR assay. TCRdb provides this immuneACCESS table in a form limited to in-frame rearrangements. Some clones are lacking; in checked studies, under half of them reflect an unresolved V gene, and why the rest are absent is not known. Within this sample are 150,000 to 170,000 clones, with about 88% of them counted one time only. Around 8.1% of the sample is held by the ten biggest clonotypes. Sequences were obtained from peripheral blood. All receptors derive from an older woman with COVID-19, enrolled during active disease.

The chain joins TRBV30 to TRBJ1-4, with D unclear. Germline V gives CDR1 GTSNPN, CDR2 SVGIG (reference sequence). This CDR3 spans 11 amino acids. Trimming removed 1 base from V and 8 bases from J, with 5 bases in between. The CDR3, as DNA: TGTGCCTGGAGTGCTAGGGAAAAACTGTTTTTT. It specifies CAWSAREKLFF.

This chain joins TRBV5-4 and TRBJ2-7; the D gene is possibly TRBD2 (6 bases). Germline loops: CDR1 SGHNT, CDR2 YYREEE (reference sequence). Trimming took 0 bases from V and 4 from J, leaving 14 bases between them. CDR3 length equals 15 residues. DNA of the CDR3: TGTGCCAGCAGCTTGGGAACGGGAGCCCCTTACGAGCAGTACTTC. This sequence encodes CASSLGTGAPYEQYF.

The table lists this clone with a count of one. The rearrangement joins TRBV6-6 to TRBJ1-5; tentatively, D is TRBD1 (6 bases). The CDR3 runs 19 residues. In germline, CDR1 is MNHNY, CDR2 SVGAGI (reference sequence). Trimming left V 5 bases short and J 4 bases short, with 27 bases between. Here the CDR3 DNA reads TGTGCCAGCAGTCACCTCTCCGCGGGGGCGCTTAGTCAGAATCAGCCCCAGCATTTT. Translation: CASSHLSAGALSQNQPQHF.

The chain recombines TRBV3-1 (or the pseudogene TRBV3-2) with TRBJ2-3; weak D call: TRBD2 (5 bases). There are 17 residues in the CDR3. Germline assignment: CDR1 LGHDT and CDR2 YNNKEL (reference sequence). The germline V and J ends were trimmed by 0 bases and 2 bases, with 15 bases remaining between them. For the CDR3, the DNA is TGTGCCAGCAGCCAAGATCTTTCCGGGAAGAACACAGATACGCAGTATTTT. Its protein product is CASSQDLSGKNTDTQYF.

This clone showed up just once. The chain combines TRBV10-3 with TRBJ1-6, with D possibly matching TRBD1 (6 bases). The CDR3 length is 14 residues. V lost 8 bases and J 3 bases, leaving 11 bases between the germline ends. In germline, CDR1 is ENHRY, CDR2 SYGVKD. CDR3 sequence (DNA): TGTGCCATCGGAGGGGGGGTCTATAATTCACCCCTCCACTTT. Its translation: CAIGGGVYNSPLHF.

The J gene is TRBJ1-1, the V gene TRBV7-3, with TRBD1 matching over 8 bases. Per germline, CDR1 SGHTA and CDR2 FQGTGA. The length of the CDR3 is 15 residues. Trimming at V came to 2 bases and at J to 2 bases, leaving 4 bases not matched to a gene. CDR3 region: CASSLSDRGNTEAFF. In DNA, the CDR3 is TGTGCCAGCAGCTTATCCGACAGGGGAAACACTGAAGCTTTCTTT.

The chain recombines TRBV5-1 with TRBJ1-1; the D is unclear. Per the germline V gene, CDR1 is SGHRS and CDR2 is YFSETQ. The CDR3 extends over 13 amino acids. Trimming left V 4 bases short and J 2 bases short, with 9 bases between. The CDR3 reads CASSVDTNTEAFF. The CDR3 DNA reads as TGCGCCAGCAGCGTGGATACTAACACTGAAGCTTTCTTT. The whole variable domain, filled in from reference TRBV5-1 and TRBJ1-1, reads KAGVTQTPRYLIKTRGQQVTLSCSPISGHRSVSWYQQTPGQGLQFLFEYFSETQRNKGNFPGRFSGRQFSNSRSEMNVSTLELGDSALYLCASSVDTNTEAFFGQGTRLTVV.

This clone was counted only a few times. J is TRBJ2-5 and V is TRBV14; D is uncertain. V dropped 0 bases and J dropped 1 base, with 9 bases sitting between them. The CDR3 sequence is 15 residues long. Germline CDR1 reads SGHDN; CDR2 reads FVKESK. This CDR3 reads CASSQEGALQETQYF. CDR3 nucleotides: TGTGCCAGCAGCCAAGAAGGAGCCCTCCAAGAGACCCAGTACTTC.

The CDR3 loop is CASSEPGQRNSPLHF. CDR3 nucleotide sequence: TGTGCCAGCAGCGAACCGGGACAGAGAAATTCACCCCTCCACTTT. The V and J genes are TRBV7-9 and TRBJ1-6; 7 bases map to TRBD1. The germline V gene encodes CDR1 SEHNR and CDR2 FQNEAQ (reference sequence). V trimming: 5 bases; J trimming: 7 bases; junction bases outside the gene matches: 8. The CDR3 contains 15 residues.

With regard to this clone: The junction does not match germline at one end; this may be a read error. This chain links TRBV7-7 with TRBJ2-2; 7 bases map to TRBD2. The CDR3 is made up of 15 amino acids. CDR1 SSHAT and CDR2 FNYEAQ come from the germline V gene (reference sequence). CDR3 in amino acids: CASSQRDYFTGELFF. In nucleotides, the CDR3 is TGTGCTAGCAGCCAACGGGACTATTTCACCGGGGAGCTGTTTTTT.

The CDR3 protein is CASRDRETEAFF. In DNA form, the CDR3 reads TGTGCCAGTAGGGACAGGGAAACTGAAGCTTTCTTT. The gene calls are TRBV19 and TRBJ1-1; 8 bases fit TRBD1. The J segment lost 5 bases and the V segment lost 6 bases, leaving 2 bases of the junction unmatched. CDR1 is LNHDA, CDR2 SQIVND, per germline (reference sequence). The CDR3 consists of 12 residues.

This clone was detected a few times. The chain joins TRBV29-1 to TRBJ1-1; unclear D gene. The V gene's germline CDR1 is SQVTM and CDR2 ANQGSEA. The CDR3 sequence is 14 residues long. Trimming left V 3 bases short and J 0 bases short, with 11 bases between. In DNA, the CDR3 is TGCAGCGTTGATAAGGTCGGAGTGAACACTGAAGCTTTCTTT. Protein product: CSVDKVGVNTEAFF.

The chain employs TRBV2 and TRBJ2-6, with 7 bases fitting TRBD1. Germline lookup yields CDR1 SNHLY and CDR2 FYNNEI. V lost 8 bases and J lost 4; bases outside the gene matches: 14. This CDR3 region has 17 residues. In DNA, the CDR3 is TGTGCCAGCCAGACAGGGCCCTTGAGTATGGGGGCCAACGTCCTGACTTTC. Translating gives CASQTGPLSMGANVLTF.

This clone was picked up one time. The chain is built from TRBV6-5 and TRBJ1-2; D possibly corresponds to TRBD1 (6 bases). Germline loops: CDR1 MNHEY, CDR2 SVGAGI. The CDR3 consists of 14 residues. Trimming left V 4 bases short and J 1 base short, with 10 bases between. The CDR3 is CASSFVRGNYGYTF. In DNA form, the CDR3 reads TGTGCCAGCAGTTTCGTCAGGGGTAACTATGGCTACACCTTC.

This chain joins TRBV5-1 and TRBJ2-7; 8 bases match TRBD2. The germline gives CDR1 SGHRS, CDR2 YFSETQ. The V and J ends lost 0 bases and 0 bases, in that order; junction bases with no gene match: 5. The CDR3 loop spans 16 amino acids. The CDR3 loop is CASSLGVAGLSYEQYF. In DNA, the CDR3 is TGCGCCAGCAGCTTGGGTGTAGCGGGGCTCTCCTACGAGCAGTACTTC.

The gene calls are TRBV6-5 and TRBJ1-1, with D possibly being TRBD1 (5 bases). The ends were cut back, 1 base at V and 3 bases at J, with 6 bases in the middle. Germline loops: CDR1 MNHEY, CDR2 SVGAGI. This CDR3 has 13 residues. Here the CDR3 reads CASSYFRDTEAFF. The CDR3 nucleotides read TGTGCCAGCAGTTACTTCAGGGACACTGAAGCTTTCTTT.

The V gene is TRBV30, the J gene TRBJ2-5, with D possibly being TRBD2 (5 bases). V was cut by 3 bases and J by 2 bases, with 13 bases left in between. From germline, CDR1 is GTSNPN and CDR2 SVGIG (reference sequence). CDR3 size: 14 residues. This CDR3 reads CAWRRSSAQETQYF. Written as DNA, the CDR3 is TGTGCCTGGAGACGGAGTAGCGCGCAAGAGACCCAGTACTTC. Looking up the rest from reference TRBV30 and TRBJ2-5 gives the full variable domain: SQTIHQWPATLVQPVGSPLSLECTVEGTSNPNLYWYRQAAGRGLQLLFYSVGIGQISSEVPQNLSASRPQDRQFILSSKKLLLSDSGFYLCAWRRSSAQETQYFGPGTRLLVL.

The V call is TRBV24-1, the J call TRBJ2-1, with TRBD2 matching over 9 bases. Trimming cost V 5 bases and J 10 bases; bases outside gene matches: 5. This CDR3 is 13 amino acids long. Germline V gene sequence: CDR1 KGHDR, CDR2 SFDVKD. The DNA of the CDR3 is TGTGCCACCAGTGTTAGCGGGAGAGGGGAGCAGTTCTTC. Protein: CATSVSGRGEQFF.

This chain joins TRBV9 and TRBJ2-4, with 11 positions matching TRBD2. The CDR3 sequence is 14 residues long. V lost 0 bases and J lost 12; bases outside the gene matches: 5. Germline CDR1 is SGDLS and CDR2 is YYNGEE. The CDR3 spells CASSVELAGAPQYF. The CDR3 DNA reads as TGTGCCAGCAGCGTAGAACTAGCGGGAGCTCCTCAGTACTTC.

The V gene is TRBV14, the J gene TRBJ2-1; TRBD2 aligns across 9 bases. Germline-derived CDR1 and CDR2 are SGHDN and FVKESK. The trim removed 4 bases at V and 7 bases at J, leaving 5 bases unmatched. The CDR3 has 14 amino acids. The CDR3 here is CASSLGLAENEQFF. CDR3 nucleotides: TGTGCCAGCAGCCTGGGACTAGCTGAAAATGAGCAGTTCTTC.